These T cell receptor beta chains were read from a single sample in a study of blood T cell repertoires in COVID-19. Sequencing used immunoSEQ multiplex PCR; TCRdb keeps in-frame clones, though not all of them. This repertoire shows some 69,000 clones, over 80% found once; its top ten account for more than 2.5%. The sample consisted of peripheral blood. The receptors originated from a man of 80 years or more with active or convalescent COVID-19. Each CDR3 is given with its conserved first and last residue. A D gene is named only where the DNA matches it firmly. Some rows have no size entry. The others give once, few or many, or a class for an expanded clone.

CDR3: CASSLVGTSGGPQETQYF
DNA: TGTGCCAGCAGCTTAGTCGGGACTAGCGGGGGCCCCCAAGAGACCCAGTACTTC
J: TRBJ2-5
V: TRBV11-2
size: NA
D: TRBD2

CDR3: CASSLFPASGNSPLHF
DNA: TGTGCCAGCAGCTTGTTTCCGGCTTCGGGAAATTCACCCCTCCACTTT
J: TRBJ1-6
V: TRBV5-4
size: NA
D: NA

CDR3: CASKETWNEKLFF
DNA: TGTGCCAGTAAGGAGACGTGGAATGAAAAACTGTTTTTT
J: TRBJ1-4
V: TRBV19
size: NA
D: NA

CDR3: CASSSRFSYEQYF
DNA: TGTGCCAGCAGCTCACGGTTTTCCTACGAGCAGTACTTC
J: TRBJ2-7
V: TRBV11-3
size: NA
D: NA

CDR3: CASSLVPGNYEQYF
DNA: TGTGCCAGCAGCTTAGTCCCAGGGAACTACGAGCAGTACTTC
J: TRBJ2-7
V: TRBV7-2
size: once
D: NA

CDR3: CAISGYNTDTQYF
DNA: TGTGCCATCAGTGGGTACAACACAGATACGCAGTATTTT
J: TRBJ2-3
V: TRBV10-3
size: NA
D: NA

CDR3: CAISEVGGRRDEQYF
DNA: TGTGCCATCAGTGAGGTAGGGGGTCGCCGAGACGAGCAGTACTTC
J: TRBJ2-7
V: TRBV10-3
size: NA
D: NA

CDR3: CASSLEAGTTEKLFF
DNA: TGCGCCAGCAGCTTGGAAGCCGGGACAACTGAAAAACTGTTTTTT
J: TRBJ1-4
V: TRBV5-1
size: NA
D: NA

CDR3: CASRSDRDTGELFF
DNA: TGCGCCAGCAGAAGCGACAGAGACACCGGGGAGCTGTTTTTT
J: TRBJ2-2
V: TRBV10-1
size: NA
D: NA

CDR3: CASSQVGGGNEQFF
DNA: TGCGCCAGCAGCCAAGTGGGGGGAGGGAATGAGCAGTTCTTC
J: TRBJ2-1
V: TRBV4-3
size: once
D: TRBD2

CDR3: CASSQSGILAKNIQYF
DNA: TGTGCCAGCAGCCAATCAGGGATACTAGCCAAAAACATTCAGTACTTC
J: TRBJ2-4
V: TRBV5-8
size: NA
D: NA

CDR3: CASSLAELAGDRPYNEQFF
DNA: TGCGCCAGCAGCTTGGCCGAACTAGCGGGAGATAGGCCCTACAATGAGCAGTTCTTC
J: TRBJ2-1
V: TRBV5-1
size: NA
D: TRBD2

CDR3: CASSRTSGAQYF
DNA: TGTGCCAGCAGCCGGACTAGCGGGGCGCAGTATTTT
J: TRBJ2-3
V: TRBV7-9
size: NA
D: TRBD2

CDR3: CATNRLAFTGELFF
DNA: TGTGCCACCAACAGACTAGCATTTACCGGGGAGCTGTTTTTT
J: TRBJ2-2
V: TRBV7-9
size: once
D: TRBD2

CDR3: CASSQVDRNTDTQYF
DNA: TGCGCCAGCAGCCAGGTGGACAGAAACACAGATACGCAGTATTTT
J: TRBJ2-3
V: TRBV4-1
size: NA
D: NA

CDR3: CASSLVGVRGNYEQYF
DNA: TGCGCCAGCAGCTTGGTCGGGGTCAGGGGGAACTACGAGCAGTACTTC
J: TRBJ2-7
V: TRBV5-1
size: NA
D: TRBD1

CDR3: CASSLEGRWREKLFF
DNA: TGTGCCAGCAGCTTGGAAGGCAGGTGGAGGGAAAAACTGTTTTTT
J: TRBJ1-4
V: TRBV5-6
size: once
D: NA

CDR3: CASSFADSDTQYF
DNA: TGTGCCAGCAGCTTTGCAGACTCAGATACGCAGTATTTT
J: TRBJ2-3
V: TRBV7-9
size: few
D: NA

CDR3: CASSKTQGTGELFF
DNA: TGTGCCAGCAGCAAAACCCAGGGCACCGGGGAGCTGTTTTTT
J: TRBJ2-2
V: TRBV27
size: few
D: NA

CDR3: CASSYGRVEGQPQHF
DNA: TGTGCCAGTAGTTATGGCAGGGTGGAGGGGCAGCCCCAGCATTTT
J: TRBJ1-5
V: TRBV19
size: NA
D: NA

CDR3: CASSEQGAGDTQYF
DNA: TGTGCCAGCAGTGAACAGGGGGCAGGGGATACGCAGTATTTT
J: TRBJ2-3
V: TRBV6-4
size: NA
D: TRBD1

CDR3: CASSPRTVNNEQFF
DNA: TGTGCCAGCAGCCCCCGGACAGTTAACAATGAGCAGTTCTTC
J: TRBJ2-1
V: TRBV5-4
size: few
D: NA

CDR3: CASSLGTYEQYF
DNA: TGTGCCAGCAGCTTAGGGACTTACGAGCAGTACTTC
J: TRBJ2-7
V: TRBV7-9
size: NA
D: NA

CDR3: CASSLWEDGTEAFF
DNA: TGTGCCAGCAGTTTATGGGAGGATGGCACTGAAGCTTTCTTT
J: TRBJ1-1
V: TRBV27
size: NA
D: NA

CDR3: CASSRGLAGFGELFF
DNA: TGCGCCAGCAGCCGGGGACTAGCGGGGTTCGGGGAGCTGTTTTTT
J: TRBJ2-2
V: TRBV4-1
size: NA
D: TRBD2

CDR3: CASSLGQGAGANVLTF
DNA: TGTGCCAGCAGCTTAGGCCAGGGGGCTGGGGCCAACGTCCTGACTTTC
J: TRBJ2-6
V: TRBV11-2
size: NA
D: TRBD1

CDR3: CSVVSAGGKDTQYF
DNA: TGCAGCGTCGTCTCGGCAGGGGGCAAGGATACGCAGTATTTT
J: TRBJ2-3
V: TRBV29-1
size: NA
D: TRBD1

CDR3: CAWKKGLAGPYEQYF
DNA: TGTGCCTGGAAAAAGGGACTAGCGGGACCCTACGAGCAGTACTTC
J: TRBJ2-7
V: TRBV30
size: NA
D: TRBD2

CDR3: CASSLGSSDYNEQFF
DNA: TGTGCCAGCAGCTTAGGATCTAGCGACTACAATGAGCAGTTCTTC
J: TRBJ2-1
V: TRBV7-9
size: many
D: NA

CDR3: CASLGGDRRYEQYF
DNA: TGCGCCAGCCTTGGGGGGGACAGGAGGTACGAGCAGTACTTC
J: TRBJ2-7
V: TRBV5-1
size: NA
D: NA

CDR3: CASSDRWAGEPQHF
DNA: TGTGCCAGCAGTGATCGTTGGGCAGGGGAGCCCCAGCATTTT
J: TRBJ1-5
V: TRBV6-1
size: NA
D: NA

CDR3: CASSWATSGGYNEQFF
DNA: TGTGCCAGCAGTTGGGCCACTAGCGGGGGGTACAATGAGCAGTTCTTC
J: TRBJ2-1
V: TRBV6-5
size: NA
D: TRBD2

CDR3: CASSPTRGANVLTF
DNA: TGTGCCAGCTCACCAACGCGTGGGGCCAACGTCCTGACTTTC
J: TRBJ2-6
V: TRBV18
size: NA
D: NA

CDR3: CASSHRLAGGRNEQFF
DNA: TGCGCCAGCAGCCACCGACTAGCGGGGGGCCGTAATGAGCAGTTCTTC
J: TRBJ2-1
V: TRBV4-1
size: NA
D: TRBD2

CDR3: CASSEGRGGEKLFF
DNA: TGTGCCAGCAGTGAAGGAAGAGGGGGAGAAAAACTGTTTTTT
J: TRBJ1-4
V: TRBV2
size: few
D: NA

CDR3: CASSPFSGVGSGNTIYF
DNA: TGCGCCAGCAGTCCGTTTTCAGGGGTGGGCTCTGGAAACACCATATATTTT
J: TRBJ1-3
V: TRBV5-1
size: NA
D: NA

CDR3: CASSLGDRATDTQYF
DNA: TGTGCCAGCAGCTTAGGGGACAGGGCAACAGATACGCAGTATTTT
J: TRBJ2-3
V: TRBV4-2
size: NA
D: TRBD1

CDR3: CASSLQGVGDQPQHF
DNA: TGTGCCAGCAGTTTACAGGGGGTCGGGGATCAGCCCCAGCATTTT
J: TRBJ1-5
V: TRBV2
size: NA
D: TRBD1

CDR3: CASSRQDSYEQYF
DNA: TGCGCCAGCAGCCGACAGGACTCCTACGAGCAGTACTTC
J: TRBJ2-7
V: TRBV5-1
size: NA
D: NA

CDR3: CASSLPASTSGSPDTQYF
DNA: TGTGCCAGCAGCTTACCCGCGTCGACTAGCGGGAGCCCCGATACGCAGTATTTT
J: TRBJ2-3
V: TRBV7-8
size: NA
D: TRBD2

CDR3: CASSTTGSEQYF
DNA: TGTGCCAGCAGCACGACAGGTTCTGAGCAGTACTTC
J: TRBJ2-7
V: TRBV11-3
size: NA
D: NA

CDR3: CASRPGQGRADTQYF
DNA: TGTGCCAGCAGACCCGGACAGGGGAGGGCAGATACGCAGTATTTT
J: TRBJ2-3
V: TRBV6-5
size: few
D: TRBD1

CDR3: CASTVDRGAIYEQYF
DNA: TGTGCCAGCACCGTGGACAGGGGCGCGATCTACGAGCAGTACTTC
J: TRBJ2-7
V: TRBV2
size: NA
D: TRBD1

CDR3: CASSVGQRGTEAFF
DNA: TGTGCCAGCAGCGTAGGGCAAAGGGGCACTGAAGCTTTCTTT
J: TRBJ1-1
V: TRBV2
size: few
D: NA

CDR3: CASSPRGMAGYTF
DNA: TGTGCCAGCAGCCCCAGGGGGATGGCTGGCTACACCTTC
J: TRBJ1-2
V: TRBV7-2
size: NA
D: TRBD1

CDR3: CSASSPISEAFRSPFTEAFF
DNA: TGCAGTGCTAGTTCCCCTATTAGCGAAGCTTTCCGTTCGCCCTTCACTGAAGCTTTCTTT
J: TRBJ1-1
V: TRBV20-1
size: NA
D: NA

CDR3: CASSSGVGRGVAFF
DNA: TGCGCCAGCAGTTCGGGAGTTGGCAGGGGGGTTGCTTTCTTT
J: TRBJ1-1
V: TRBV5-1
size: NA
D: TRBD1

CDR3: CASSPRQSSYEQYF
DNA: TGTGCCAGTAGTCCCAGACAGAGCTCCTACGAGCAGTACTTC
J: TRBJ2-7
V: TRBV19
size: NA
D: NA